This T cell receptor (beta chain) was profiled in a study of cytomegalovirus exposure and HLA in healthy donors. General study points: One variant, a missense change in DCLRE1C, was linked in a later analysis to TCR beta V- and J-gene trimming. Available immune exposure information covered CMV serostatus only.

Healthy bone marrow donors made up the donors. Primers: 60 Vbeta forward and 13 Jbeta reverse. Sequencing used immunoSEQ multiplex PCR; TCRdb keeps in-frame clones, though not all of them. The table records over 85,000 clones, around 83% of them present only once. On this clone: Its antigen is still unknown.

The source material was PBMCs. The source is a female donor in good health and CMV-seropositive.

CDR3 bases: TGCGCCAGCAGCTACCTAGGGGGCGAGGGAGAGACCCAGTACTTC. As protein: CASSYLGGEGETQYF. This rearrangement joins TRBV5-1 to TRBJ2-5, with 7 nucleotides matching TRBD1. Germline CDR1 SGHRS, CDR2 YFSETQ. This CDR3 has 15 residues. The J segment lost 4 bases and the V segment lost 3 bases, leaving 9 bases of the junction unmatched. Looking up the rest from reference TRBV5-1 and TRBJ2-5 gives the full variable domain: KAGVTQTPRYLIKTRGQQVTLSCSPISGHRSVSWYQQTPGQGLQFLFEYFSETQRNKGNFPGRFSGRQFSNSRSEMNVSTLELGDSALYLCASSYLGGEGETQYFGPGTRLLVL.